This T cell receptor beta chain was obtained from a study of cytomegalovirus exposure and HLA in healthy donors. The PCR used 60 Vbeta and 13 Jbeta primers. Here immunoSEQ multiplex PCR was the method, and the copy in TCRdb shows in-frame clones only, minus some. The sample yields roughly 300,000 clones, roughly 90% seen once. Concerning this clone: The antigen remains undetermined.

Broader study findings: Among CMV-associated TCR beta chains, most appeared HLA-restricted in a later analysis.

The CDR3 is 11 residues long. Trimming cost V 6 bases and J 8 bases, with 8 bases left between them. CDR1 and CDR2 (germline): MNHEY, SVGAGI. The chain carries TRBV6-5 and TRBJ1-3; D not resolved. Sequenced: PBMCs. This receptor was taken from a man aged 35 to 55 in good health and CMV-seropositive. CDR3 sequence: CASSVVDTIYF. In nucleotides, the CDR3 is TGTGCCAGCAGCGTCGTTGACACCATATATTTT.